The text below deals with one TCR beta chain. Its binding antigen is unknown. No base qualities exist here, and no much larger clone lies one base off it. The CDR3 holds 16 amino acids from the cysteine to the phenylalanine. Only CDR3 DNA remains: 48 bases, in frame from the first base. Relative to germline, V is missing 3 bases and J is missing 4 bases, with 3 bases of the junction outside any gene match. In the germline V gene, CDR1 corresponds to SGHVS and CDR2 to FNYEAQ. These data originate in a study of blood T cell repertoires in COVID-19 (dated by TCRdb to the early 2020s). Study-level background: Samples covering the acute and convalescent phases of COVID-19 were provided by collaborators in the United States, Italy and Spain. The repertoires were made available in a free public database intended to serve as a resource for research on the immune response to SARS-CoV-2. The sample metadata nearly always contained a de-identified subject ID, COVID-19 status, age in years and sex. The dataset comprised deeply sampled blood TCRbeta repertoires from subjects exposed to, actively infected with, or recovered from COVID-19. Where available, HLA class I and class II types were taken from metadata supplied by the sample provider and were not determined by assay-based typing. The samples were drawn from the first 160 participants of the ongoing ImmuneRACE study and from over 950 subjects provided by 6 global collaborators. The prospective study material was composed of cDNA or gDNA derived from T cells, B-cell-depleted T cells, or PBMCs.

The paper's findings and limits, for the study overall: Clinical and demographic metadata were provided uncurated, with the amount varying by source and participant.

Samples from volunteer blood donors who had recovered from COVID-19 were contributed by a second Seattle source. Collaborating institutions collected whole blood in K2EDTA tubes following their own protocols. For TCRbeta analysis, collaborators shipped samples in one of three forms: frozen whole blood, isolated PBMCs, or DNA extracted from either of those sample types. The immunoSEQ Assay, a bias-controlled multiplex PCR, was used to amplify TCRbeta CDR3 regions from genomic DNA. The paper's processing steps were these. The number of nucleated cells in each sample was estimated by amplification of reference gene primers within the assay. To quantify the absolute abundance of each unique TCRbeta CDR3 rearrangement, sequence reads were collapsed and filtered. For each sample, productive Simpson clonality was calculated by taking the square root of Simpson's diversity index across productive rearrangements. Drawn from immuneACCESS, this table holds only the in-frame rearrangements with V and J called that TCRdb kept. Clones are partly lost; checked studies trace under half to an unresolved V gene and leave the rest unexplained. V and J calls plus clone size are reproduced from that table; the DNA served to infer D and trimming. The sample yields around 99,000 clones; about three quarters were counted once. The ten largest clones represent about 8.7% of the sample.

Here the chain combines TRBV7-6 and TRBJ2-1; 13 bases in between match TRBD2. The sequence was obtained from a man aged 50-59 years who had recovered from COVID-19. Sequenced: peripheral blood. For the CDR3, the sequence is CASSFALAGGYNEQFF. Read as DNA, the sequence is TGTGCCAGCAGCTTTGCACTAGCGGGAGGGTACAATGAGCAGTTCTTC.